The 19 T cell receptor beta chains in this list originate from one sample, sequenced in a study of cytomegalovirus exposure and HLA in healthy donors. PCR amplification relied on 60 Vbeta primers (plus 13 Jbeta primers). This table comes from immunoSEQ multiplex PCR, and its TCRdb copy is limited to in-frame clones, with some not included. This sample yields approximately 110,000 clones, of which less than 75% are seen a single time; less than 4.5% belongs to the top ten. Source material: PBMCs. The receptors stem from a woman in her forties in good health and CMV-seronegative.

This chain links TRBV11-2 with TRBJ2-6; a weak D match, TRBD2 (7 bases). Germline CDR1 is SGHAT and CDR2 is FQNNGV. V was pared by 2 bases and J by 2 bases, with 16 bases between. The CDR3 runs to 18 residues. CDR3 nucleotides: TGTGCCAGCAGCTTACGGGGGGCGGGGCAGCCTGGGGCCAACGTCCTGACTTTC. Translation: CASSLRGAGQPGANVLTF.

This clone was detected a few times. J is TRBJ1-6 and V is TRBV6-5; a weak D match, TRBD1 (6 bases). CDR3 length: 14 residues. The germline V and J ends were trimmed by 5 bases and 10 bases, with 15 bases remaining between them. Germline V gene lookup returns CDR1 MNHEY and CDR2 SVGAGI. The CDR3 sequence is CASSEDSEDSPLHF. The DNA for the CDR3 is TGTGCCAGCAGTGAGGACAGTGAGGACTCACCCCTCCACTTT.

V usage is TRBV28 and J usage is TRBJ1-2, with TRBD1 as a possible D gene (6 bases). The germline CDR1 and CDR2 sequences are MDHEN and SYDVKM. The CDR3 is made up of 15 amino acids. V was trimmed by 5 bases and J by 1 base, leaving 14 bases between them. This CDR3 reads CASSRDTNLNYGYTF. The DNA of the CDR3 is TGTGCCAGCAGTAGGGACACCAACCTTAACTATGGCTACACCTTC.

The chain links TRBV11-3 to TRBJ2-7; 8 bases fit TRBD1. Germline assignment: CDR1 SGHNT and CDR2 YENEEA. Trimming removed 7 bases from V and 5 bases from J; junction bases left unmatched: 7. This CDR3 is built from 13 residues. CDR3 nucleotide sequence: TGTGCCAGCACCCAGGGCAGGGGGCACGAGCAGTACTTC. This encodes CASTQGRGHEQYF. The entire variable domain, with the rest obtained from reference TRBV11-3 and TRBJ2-7, is as follows: EAGVVQSPRYKIIEKKQPVAFWCNPISGHNTLYWYLQNLGQGPELLIRYENEEAVDDSQLPKDRFSAERLKGVDSTLKIQPAELGDSAVYLCASTQGRGHEQYFGPGTRLTVT.

This clone was counted only a few times. V and J are TRBV5-1 and TRBJ2-5, with 15 bases that match TRBD2. Trimming removed 2 bases from V and 5 bases from J; junction bases left unmatched: 7. The CDR3 has 17 residues. Germline values: CDR1 SGHRS, CDR2 YFSETQ. CDR3 sequence: CASSLGLAGGVRETQYF. The CDR3 nucleotides read TGCGCCAGCAGCTTAGGACTAGCGGGAGGGGTCCGGGAGACCCAGTACTTC.

This sequence joins TRBV7-8 and TRBJ1-3; maybe TRBD1 (6 bases). Germline loops: CDR1 SGHVS, CDR2 FQNEAQ. CDR3 length: 17 amino acids. Between the trimmed V and J ends, which lost 0 bases and 4 bases, there was a span of 16 bases. The CDR3 reads CASSLAARTGPGNTIYF. In DNA, the CDR3 is TGTGCCAGCAGCTTAGCAGCCAGAACAGGGCCGGGAAACACCATATATTTT.

The chain combines TRBV18 with TRBJ1-6; a possible D gene is TRBD1 (6 bases). The CDR3 spans 18 residues. The V end was cut by 3 bases, the J end by 5 bases, with 20 bases between. Germline V CDR1 and CDR2: KGHSH, LQKENI. The DNA of the CDR3 is TGTGCCAGCTCACCGGGTTCGACAGGTTGGGCCCATAATTCACCCCTCCACTTT. Protein product: CASSPGSTGWAHNSPLHF.

V gene TRBV11-3 combines with J gene TRBJ1-1; D may be TRBD1 (6 bases). The CDR3 consists of 15 residues. Germline assignment: CDR1 SGHNT and CDR2 YENEEA. The V end lost 5 bases, the J end lost 0 bases, and 13 bases lay between the germline ends. CDR3 bases: TGTGCCAGCAGCCCGGACAGTTCGATGAACACTGAAGCTTTCTTT. This sequence encodes CASSPDSSMNTEAFF.

The rearrangement links TRBV4-3 to TRBJ1-3; tentative D call: TRBD1 (5 bases). Trimming cost V 0 bases and J 0 bases, with 9 bases left between them. Germline CDR1 reads LGHNA; CDR2 reads YSLEER. This CDR3 has 16 residues. CDR3 in amino acids: CASSQEGGTSGNTIYF. The CDR3 coding sequence is TGCGCCAGCAGCCAAGAGGGGGGGACCTCTGGAAACACCATATATTTT.

The chain combines TRBV19 with TRBJ2-1; 10 bases are a match to TRBD2. CDR1 is LNHDA, CDR2 SQIVND, per germline (reference sequence). V trimming: 7 bases; J trimming: 0 bases; junction bases outside the gene matches: 21. This CDR3 has 21 amino acids. The CDR3 region is CASTRRLGSSGGISSYNEQFF. In nucleotides, the CDR3 is TGTGCCAGTACCCGAAGGCTGGGCTCTAGCGGGGGAATTAGCTCCTACAATGAGCAGTTCTTC.

CDR3 in DNA: TGTGCCAGCAGCTCACTGGGAGGAGGCGAGCAGTACTTC. Its translation: CASSSLGGGEQYF. The chain has TRBV5-5 and TRBJ2-7; TRBD2 might be the D (6 bases). The CDR3 has 13 amino acids. With 3 bases removed from V and 6 bases from J, the gap between germline ends came to 13 bases. CDR1 and CDR2 from the germline V gene are SGHKS and YYEKEE (reference sequence).

This clone was counted between two and nine times. The chain employs TRBV6-6 and TRBJ1-2; a possible D gene is TRBD1 (6 bases). The germline CDR1 and CDR2 sequences are MNHNY and SVGAGI (reference sequence). V was shortened by 5 bases and J by 1 base, with 14 bases between the two germline ends. The CDR3 totals 15 residues. CDR3 DNA sequence: TGTGCCAGCAGTGACCGGGACAAGGGTAACTATGGCTACACCTTC. It translates to CASSDRDKGNYGYTF.

This clone was found a few times. V and J are TRBV7-2 and TRBJ2-3; TRBD2 matches 7 bases. CDR1 is SGHTA, CDR2 FQGNSA, per germline. With V trimmed by 3 bases and J by 1 base, 7 bases remained unmatched. The CDR3 loop spans 16 amino acids. The CDR3 region is CASSFGGGSRTDTQYF. CDR3 in DNA: TGTGCCAGCAGCTTCGGGGGAGGGTCGCGCACAGATACGCAGTATTTT.

This rearrangement joins TRBV7-2 to TRBJ2-7, with 8 bases lining up with TRBD1. The germline gives CDR1 SGHTA, CDR2 FQGNSA. This CDR3 comprises 16 residues. Germline trimming cut 5 bases from V and 7 bases from J; bases unmatched to any gene: 16. CDR3 sequence (DNA): TGTGCCAGCAGCCCCCAGATAGGACAGGGAATACGAGAGCAGTACTTC. Translating gives CASSPQIGQGIREQYF. Using reference TRBV7-2 and TRBJ2-7 for the parts outside the CDR3, the full variable domain is GAGVSQSPSNKVTEKGKDVELRCDPISGHTALYWYRQSLGQGLEFLIYFQGNSAPDKSGLPSDRFSAERTGGSVSTLTIQRTQQEDSAVYLCASSPQIGQGIREQYFGPGTRLTVT.

V is TRBV7-2 and J is TRBJ2-2; TRBD2 aligns across 7 bases. Germline CDR1 SGHTA, CDR2 FQGNSA. This CDR3 is built from 15 residues. Trimming took 1 base from V and 3 from J; bases not matched to a gene: 2. The CDR3 loop is CASSLEGLYTGELFF. CDR3 in DNA: TGTGCCAGCAGCTTAGAGGGACTATACACCGGGGAGCTGTTTTTT.

This clone was seen a handful of times. The chain recombines TRBV11-2 with TRBJ2-3; D remains ambiguous. This CDR3 contains 11 residues. Per the germline V gene, CDR1 is SGHAT and CDR2 is FQNNGV. Trimming removed 5 bases at V and 8 bases at J, with 8 bases between. The CDR3 DNA sequence: TGTGCCAGCAGCCGATCGGGTACGCAGTATTTT. This translates into CASSRSGTQYF. Full variable domain (outside the CDR3, taken from reference TRBV11-2 and TRBJ2-3): EAGVAQSPRYKIIEKRQSVAFWCNPISGHATLYWYQQILGQGPKLLIQFQNNGVVDDSQLPKDRFSAERLKGVDSTLKIQPAKLEDSAVYLCASSRSGTQYFGPGTRLTVL.

This chain uses TRBV10-3 with TRBJ2-1, with 11 bases lining up with TRBD1. Germline values: CDR1 ENHRY, CDR2 SYGVKD. The ends lost 0 bases at V and 9 bases at J; junction bases unmatched: 7. The CDR3 runs to 16 residues. The CDR3 is CAISESPGQGASEQFF. DNA for the CDR3: TGTGCCATCAGTGAGTCCCCCGGACAGGGGGCAAGTGAGCAGTTCTTC.

The V call is TRBV5-6, the J call TRBJ1-4, with a tentative D call TRBD1 (5 bases). The CDR3 is made up of 14 amino acids. The germline V gene has CDR1 SGHDT and CDR2 YYEEEE. V lost 2 bases to trimming and J lost 8 bases, with 13 bases between them. DNA of the CDR3: TGTGCCAGCAGCTTCGGAGGGGTGAGCGAAAAACTGTTTTTT. It encodes CASSFGGVSEKLFF.

This clone has only a few counts. The rearrangement joins TRBV5-1 to TRBJ2-1, with 13 nucleotides matching TRBD2. This CDR3 spans 19 amino acids. The germline CDR1 and CDR2 sequences are SGHRS and YFSETQ. Trimming at V came to 4 bases and at J to 2 bases, leaving 12 bases not matched to a gene. CDR3: CASSGLGLAGRQTYNEQFF. Here the CDR3 DNA reads TGCGCCAGCAGCGGTTTGGGACTAGCGGGAAGACAAACCTACAATGAGCAGTTCTTC.